The rows below give T cell receptor beta chains drawn from one sample of a study of blood T cell repertoires in COVID-19. Assay: immunoSEQ multiplex PCR; the TCRdb copy retains only in-frame clones and omits some. The sample holds approximately 74,000 clones; 70% to 90% are singletons and the top ten take 30% to 45%. Sequencing was carried out using peripheral blood. These TCRs come from a man aged 65 to 79 with acute or convalescent COVID-19. Both conserved end residues are part of each CDR3. A D gene is named only where the DNA matches it firmly. Clone size, where shown, is once, few, many, or a class for clones that have expanded.

>TRBD2|TRBV9|few|TRBJ2-1
CASSGLAGVSYEQFF
TGTGCCAGCAGCGGGCTAGCGGGAGTCTCCTATGAGCAGTTCTTC
>NA|TRBV28|NA|TRBJ2-7
CASGLALGGQYF
TGTGCCAGCGGCCTAGCGTTGGGGGGGCAGTACTTC
>TRBD1|TRBV5-5|NA|TRBJ1-4
CASSTRQGINEKLFF
TGTGCCAGCAGCACCCGACAGGGGATTAACGAAAAACTGTTTTTT
>NA|TRBV14|NA|TRBJ2-3
CASSQEATGTDTQYF
TGTGCCAGCAGCCAAGAGGCCACAGGCACAGATACGCAGTATTTT
>TRBD1|TRBV2|once|TRBJ2-7
CASSERDRGSEQYF
TGTGCCAGCAGTGAAAGGGACAGGGGGAGCGAGCAGTACTTC
>NA|TRBV12-3/TRBV12-4|once|TRBJ2-7
CASSLQAYEQYF
TGTGCCAGCAGTTTACAGGCCTACGAGCAGTACTTC
>NA|TRBV12-3/TRBV12-4|NA|TRBJ1-1
CASSSGNTEAFF
TGTGCCAGCAGTTCGGGGAACACTGAAGCTTTCTTT
>TRBD2|TRBV6-2/TRBV6-3|NA|TRBJ2-1
CASSYGTSGGAGYNEQFF
TGTGCCAGCAGTTACGGGACTAGCGGGGGGGCCGGGTACAATGAGCAGTTCTTC
>TRBD2|TRBV2|NA|TRBJ2-3
CASRKGLAGTDTQYF
TGTGCCAGCAGGAAGGGACTAGCGGGGACAGATACGCAGTATTTT
>TRBD1|TRBV28|NA|TRBJ1-1
CASSLQGANTEAFF
TGTGCCAGCAGCTTACAGGGGGCGAACACTGAAGCTTTCTTT
>NA|TRBV19|NA|TRBJ1-1
CASMGQRSMNTEAFF
TGTGCCAGTATGGGGCAGAGGAGTATGAACACTGAAGCTTTCTTT
>NA|TRBV19|NA|TRBJ1-4
CATGGRKGEKLFF
TGTGCTACCGGCGGGCGAAAGGGAGAAAAACTGTTTTTT
>TRBD1|TRBV13|NA|TRBJ1-6
CASSLGGDSTNSPLHF
TGTGCCAGCAGCTTAGGGGGGGACAGCACAAATTCACCCCTCCACTTT
>NA|TRBV19|NA|TRBJ1-1
CASSGRGLNTEAFF
TGTGCCAGTAGTGGGCGGGGCCTGAACACTGAAGCTTTCTTT
>NA|TRBV7-2|NA|TRBJ2-1
CASSLDRNNEQFF
TGTGCCAGCAGCCTGGACAGAAACAATGAGCAGTTCTTC
>TRBD1|TRBV7-3|NA|TRBJ2-5
CASSLGATGETQYF
TGTGCCAGCAGCTTGGGTGCGACAGGGGAGACCCAGTACTTC
>NA|TRBV6-2/TRBV6-3|NA|TRBJ2-3
CASSAPLAGSSDTQYF
TGTGCCAGCAGCGCGCCCCTCGCTGGTAGTTCAGATACGCAGTATTTT
>NA|TRBV15|NA|TRBJ2-5
CATSRDLQGGLEETQYF
TGTGCCACCAGCAGAGATCTGCAGGGGGGACTAGAAGAGACCCAGTACTTC
>NA|TRBV7-9|NA|TRBJ2-7
CASSPTSSEQYF
TGTGCCAGCAGTCCCACTAGTTCCGAGCAGTACTTC
>TRBD1|TRBV28|NA|TRBJ1-2
CASMEDRSGGYTF
TGTGCCAGCATGGAGGACAGGTCCGGCGGCTACACCTTC
>TRBD2|TRBV15|NA|TRBJ2-5
CATSRERASGVLIQETQYF
TGTGCCACCAGCAGAGAGAGGGCTAGCGGGGTTCTTATACAAGAGACCCAGTACTTC
>NA|TRBV29-1|NA|TRBJ2-1
CSVEDYAGSGYNEQFF
TGCAGCGTTGAAGATTATGCGGGGTCGGGGTACAATGAGCAGTTCTTC
>TRBD1|TRBV19|NA|TRBJ1-1
CASSRTGGGMNTEAFF
TGTGCCAGTAGCCGGACAGGGGGCGGGATGAACACTGAAGCTTTCTTT
>NA|TRBV15|few|TRBJ2-1
CATSRIRPQGSYNEQFF
TGTGCCACCAGCAGAATCCGACCCCAGGGGTCCTACAATGAGCAGTTCTTC
>NA|TRBV2|NA|TRBJ2-5
CASSVQGRETQYF
TGTGCCAGCAGTGTACAGGGACGAGAGACCCAGTACTTC
>NA|TRBV11-1|NA|TRBJ1-1
CASSFMGTNTEAFF
TGTGCCAGCAGCTTCATGGGGACTAACACTGAAGCTTTCTTT
>NA|TRBV2|few|TRBJ1-5
CASRGVGDNQPQHF
TGTGCCAGCCGGGGAGTTGGTGATAATCAGCCCCAGCATTTT
>NA|TRBV19|NA|TRBJ1-2
CASRGGPDPGYTF
TGTGCCAGTAGGGGGGGGCCCGATCCTGGCTACACCTTC
>TRBD1|TRBV24-1|NA|TRBJ2-5
CATSRAGGETQYF
TGTGCCACCAGTAGGGCAGGGGGCGAGACCCAGTACTTC
>TRBD1|TRBV28|once|TRBJ1-4
CASSNQGVDEKLFF
TGTGCCAGCAGCAATCAGGGGGTGGATGAAAAACTGTTTTTT
>NA|TRBV5-1|NA|TRBJ1-1
CASSLGKRDTEAFF
TGCGCCAGCAGCTTAGGAAAGCGGGACACTGAAGCTTTCTTT
>TRBD1|TRBV2|NA|TRBJ2-7
CASSRLRDRRNEQYF
TGTGCCAGCAGTCGGCTTCGGGACAGGAGGAACGAGCAGTACTTC
>TRBD2|TRBV6-6|NA|TRBJ2-7
CASSYSSGRAYEQYF
TGTGCCAGCAGTTACTCCAGCGGGAGGGCCTACGAGCAGTACTTC
>NA|TRBV20-1|few|TRBJ2-7
CSALPGLRQYF
TGCAGTGCTCTCCCGGGACTGCGGCAGTACTTC
>TRBD2|TRBV20-1|NA|TRBJ2-1
CSASPLAGGDYNEQFF
TGCAGTGCTAGTCCGCTAGCGGGAGGTGACTACAATGAGCAGTTCTTC
>NA|TRBV10-3|NA|TRBJ2-2
CAITHRAAGELFF
TGTGCCATCACTCACAGGGCGGCCGGGGAGCTGTTTTTT
>NA|TRBV9|once|TRBJ1-2
CASSVGGVPGYTF
TGTGCCAGCAGCGTAGGGGGGGTCCCTGGCTACACCTTC
>TRBD1|TRBV19|few|TRBJ2-7
CASKGRQGYEQYF
TGTGCCAGTAAGGGGAGACAGGGCTACGAGCAGTACTTC
>TRBD2|TRBV11-3|NA|TRBJ2-3
CASSLGGPSDTQYF
TGTGCCAGCAGCTTGGGAGGGCCGTCGGATACGCAGTATTTT
>TRBD2|TRBV7-3|NA|TRBJ2-1
CASSPGLAGFYEQFF
TGTGCCAGCAGCCCGGGACTAGCGGGGTTCTATGAGCAGTTCTTC
>TRBD2|TRBV7-2|once|TRBJ2-7
CASSLRTGTSGFEQYF
TGTGCCAGCAGCTTGCGCACCGGGACTAGCGGGTTCGAGCAGTACTTC
>NA|TRBV6-1|NA|TRBJ1-6
CASSDISPLHF
TGTGCCAGCAGTGATATTTCACCCCTCCACTTT
>TRBD2|TRBV5-8|once|TRBJ2-5
CASSSGTSGSKETQYF
TGTGCCAGCAGCAGCGGGACTAGCGGGAGTAAAGAGACCCAGTACTTC
>TRBD1|TRBV5-1|NA|TRBJ1-2
CASSLGGTENGYTF
TGCGCCAGCAGCTTGGGAGGGACAGAAAATGGCTACACCTTC
>NA|TRBV7-6|few|TRBJ2-5
CASSLAGGSGETQYF
TGTGCCAGCAGCTTAGCCGGCGGTTCAGGGGAGACCCAGTACTTC
>NA|TRBV5-1|NA|TRBJ1-1
CASSPDWNTEAFF
TGCGCCAGCAGTCCCGACTGGAACACTGAAGCTTTCTTT
>TRBD1|TRBV6-9|NA|TRBJ1-3
CASSRPGQGIGNTIYF
TGTGCCAGCAGTCGACCGGGACAGGGGATTGGAAACACCATATATTTT
>TRBD2|TRBV5-1|NA|TRBJ2-3
CASSLPSGVSTDTQYF
TGCGCCAGCAGCTTACCTAGCGGGGTAAGCACAGATACGCAGTATTTT